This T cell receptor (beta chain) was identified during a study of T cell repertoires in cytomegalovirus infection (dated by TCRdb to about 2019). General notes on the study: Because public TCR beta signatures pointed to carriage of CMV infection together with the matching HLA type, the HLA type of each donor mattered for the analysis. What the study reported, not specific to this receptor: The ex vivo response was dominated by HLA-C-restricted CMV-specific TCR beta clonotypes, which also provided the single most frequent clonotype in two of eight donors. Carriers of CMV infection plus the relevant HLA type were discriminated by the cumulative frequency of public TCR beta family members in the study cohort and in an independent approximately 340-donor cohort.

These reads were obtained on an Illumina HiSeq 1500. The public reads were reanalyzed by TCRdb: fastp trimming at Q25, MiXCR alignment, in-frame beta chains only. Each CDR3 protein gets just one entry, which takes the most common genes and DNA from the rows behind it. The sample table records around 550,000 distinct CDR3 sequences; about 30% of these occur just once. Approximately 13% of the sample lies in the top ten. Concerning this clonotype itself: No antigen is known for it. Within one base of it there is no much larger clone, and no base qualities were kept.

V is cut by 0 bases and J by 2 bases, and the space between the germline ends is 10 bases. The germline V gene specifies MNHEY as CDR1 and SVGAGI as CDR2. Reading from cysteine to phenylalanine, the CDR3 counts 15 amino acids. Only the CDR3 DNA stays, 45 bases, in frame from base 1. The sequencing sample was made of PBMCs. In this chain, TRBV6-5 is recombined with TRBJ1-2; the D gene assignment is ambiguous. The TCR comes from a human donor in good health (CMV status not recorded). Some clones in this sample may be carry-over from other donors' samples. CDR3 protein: CASSYSYAENYGYTF. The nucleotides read TGTGCCAGCAGTTACTCGTACGCAGAGAACTATGGCTACACCTTC.